Presented here are 23 T cell receptor beta chains from one specimen sequenced in a study of T-cell reconstitution after alpha-beta-depleted transplantation in children. Unique molecular identifiers were used to barcode this TCRbeta library. TCRdb re-analysed the PCR reads in MiXCR, keeping a single row per CDR3 protein. The table lists 200,000 to 300,000 distinct CDR3 sequences, 12% of them singletons. This specimen was PBMCs from the stem cell graft donor, taken from the stem cell graft. The origin of the receptors is a human donor who donated a stem cell graft to a child with acute lymphoblastic leukemia.

This clonotype came up many times. The chain recombines TRBV20-1 with TRBJ2-3; TRBD2 agrees at 12 bases. Germline values: CDR1 DFQATT, CDR2 SNEGSKA (reference sequence). The CDR3 is 16 residues long. Trimming took 2 bases from V and 1 from J; bases not matched to a gene: 4. The CDR3 bases are TGCAGTGCTAGAAGGACTAGCGGGATCGGCACAGATACGCAGTATTTT. It translates to CSARRTSGIGTDTQYF.

This clonotype was counted many times. The J gene is TRBJ2-7, the V gene TRBV15; D is undetermined. Germline loops: CDR1 LNHNV, CDR2 YYDKDF (reference sequence). This CDR3 has 14 amino acids. Trimming left V 0 bases short and J 3 bases short, with 9 bases between. The CDR3 protein is CATSRDQANYEQYF. The CDR3 nucleotides read TGTGCCACCAGCAGAGATCAGGCCAACTACGAGCAGTACTTC.

This clonotype has ten or more counts. The chain recombines TRBV29-1 with TRBJ1-2; D not resolved. Germline CDR1 reads SQVTM; CDR2 reads ANQGSEA. This CDR3 contains 14 residues. Trimming left V 3 bases short and J 4 bases short, with 15 bases between. CDR3 loop: CSVEVGQWGYGYTF. DNA of the CDR3: TGCAGCGTTGAGGTCGGCCAATGGGGCTATGGCTACACCTTC.

Ten or more counts support this clonotype. V is TRBV2 and J is TRBJ1-4; weak D call: TRBD1 (5 bases). Between the trimmed V and J ends, which lost 6 bases and 5 bases, there was a span of 13 bases. The CDR3 spans 14 residues. Germline V gene lookup returns CDR1 SNHLY and CDR2 FYNNEI. The CDR3 reads CASSRQFFNEKLFF. DNA of the CDR3: TGTGCCAGCAGCCGACAGTTCTTCAATGAAAAACTGTTTTTT.

The sample holds a few counts of this clonotype. The V call is TRBV30, the J call TRBJ1-4; D is undetermined. Germline lookup yields CDR1 GTSNPN and CDR2 SVGIG (reference sequence). The CDR3 runs 15 residues. V was pared by 0 bases and J by 7 bases, with 15 bases between. CDR3 protein: CAWSVPLWRSEKLFF. CDR3 DNA sequence: TGTGCCTGGAGTGTCCCTTTATGGAGAAGTGAAAAACTGTTTTTT.

On this clonotype: One base away lies a much larger clone, so this may be a sequencing read error. The V call is TRBV5-6, the J call TRBJ2-2; 14 nucleotides line up with TRBD2. Germline V gene lookup returns CDR1 SGHDT and CDR2 YYEEEE. V lost 7 bases to trimming and J lost 6 bases; unmatched junction nucleotides: 5. The CDR3 consists of 15 residues. CDR3 nucleotides: TGTGCCAGCCGACTAGCGGGGGGGCCGGCCGGGGAGCTGTTTTTT. Protein sequence: CASRLAGGPAGELFF.

This clonotype turned up a few times. The rearrangement joins TRBV19 to TRBJ1-5; the D is unclear. V lost 5 bases, J lost 0 bases, and 11 bases lay in between. This CDR3 spans 15 amino acids. CDR1 LNHDA and CDR2 SQIVND come from the germline V gene (reference sequence). CDR3: CASSSDMYSNQPQHF. CDR3 nucleotide sequence: TGTGCCAGTAGTTCTGACATGTATAGCAATCAGCCCCAGCATTTT. Based on the CDR3 plus reference TRBV19 and TRBJ1-5, the full variable domain is DGGITQSPKYLFRKEGQNVTLSCEQNLNHDAMYWYRQDPGQGLRLIYYSQIVNDFQKGDIAEGYSVSREKKESFPLTVTSAQKNPTAFYLCASSSDMYSNQPQHFGDGTRLSIL.

This clonotype was seen at least ten times. This CDR3 reads CASSLGETSVYNEQFF. The CDR3 DNA reads TGTGCCAGCAGCTTAGGTGAGACTAGCGTATACAATGAGCAGTTCTTC. The rearrangement links TRBV7-2 to TRBJ2-1, with 8 positions matching TRBD2. J lost 4 bases, V lost 1 base, and 6 bases had no gene match. The CDR3 totals 16 residues. Germline values: CDR1 SGHTA, CDR2 FQGNSA.

This clonotype was recorded at least ten times. The chain links TRBV7-2 to TRBJ2-7; 8 positions agree with TRBD1. After removal of 3 bases from V and 3 bases from J, the junction contained 10 bases not matched to a gene. Looked up from germline, CDR1 is SGHTA and CDR2 is FQGNSA. This CDR3 has 16 amino acids. The CDR3 DNA sequence: TGTGCCAGCAGCTTTCAGGGGGCCCACCCGGGCTACGAGCAGTACTTC. As protein: CASSFQGAHPGYEQYF.

This clonotype was recorded many times. The chain employs TRBV6-5 and TRBJ1-5; unclear D gene. This CDR3 spans 15 amino acids. V dropped 0 bases and J dropped 3 bases, with 9 bases sitting between them. Germline CDR1 and CDR2: MNHEY and SVGAGI. The CDR3 region is CASSYSQGSNQPQHF. The CDR3 DNA sequence: TGTGCCAGCAGTTACTCTCAAGGGTCCAATCAGCCCCAGCATTTT.

Comment on this clonotype: A clone one base away is much larger, so this may be a read error. V is TRBV15 and J is TRBJ1-1; D is unclear. CDR1 LNHNV and CDR2 YYDKDF come from the germline V gene (reference sequence). CDR3 length: 14 residues. Trimming shortened V by 5 bases and J by 3 bases, and 13 bases separated the two germline ends. The CDR3 DNA reads TGTGCCACCAGCCCATACCTCAGTGACACTGAAGCTTTCTTT. Translated: CATSPYLSDTEAFF.

This clonotype was seen at least ten times. The V gene is TRBV12-3 or TRBV12-4, the J gene TRBJ2-3; TRBD1 matches 7 bases. The CDR3 runs 16 residues. J was trimmed by 5 bases and V by 5 bases; bases with no gene match: 13. The DNA of the CDR3 is TGTGCCAGCAGTCGGATCAACAGGGGCCCTCAAGATACGCAGTATTTT. Protein: CASSRINRGPQDTQYF.

This clonotype has at least ten counts. The V and J genes are TRBV6-5 and TRBJ1-4, with TRBD1 as a possible D gene (5 bases). Trimming took 0 bases from V and 5 from J, leaving 10 bases between them. Germline V CDR1 and CDR2: MNHEY, SVGAGI. The CDR3 has 15 amino acids. CDR3 protein: CASSYSPGGNEKLFF. In nucleotides, the CDR3 is TGTGCCAGCAGTTACTCTCCCGGGGGGAATGAAAAACTGTTTTTT.

This chain links TRBV7-3 with TRBJ1-1, with 7 bases identical to TRBD1. CDR3 length: 14 residues. Per germline, CDR1 SGHTA and CDR2 FQGTGA. Trimming removed 5 bases from V and 6 bases from J; junction bases left unmatched: 9. CDR3 nucleotide sequence: TGTGCCAGCAGCCCCGACAGGGAGGTAGCTGAAGCTTTCTTT. Its translation is CASSPDREVAEAFF.

This clonotype was detected many times. The genes are TRBV12-3 or TRBV12-4 and TRBJ2-7; 11 nucleotides line up with TRBD2. V gave up 5 bases and J gave up 4 bases; unmatched junction bases: 7. The CDR3 extends over 15 amino acids. CDR3 amino acids: CASSHSSGGLYEQYF. The CDR3 coding sequence is TGTGCCAGCAGTCACTCTAGCGGGGGGTTGTACGAGCAGTACTTC.

This clonotype was counted ten times or more. The chain uses TRBV10-3 and TRBJ1-2, with a weak D call TRBD1 (5 bases). V lost 6 bases to trimming and J lost 4 bases, with 15 bases between them. The V gene's germline CDR1 is ENHRY and CDR2 SYGVKD. The CDR3 length is 14 residues. The CDR3 here is CAISQGVRAYGYTF. The CDR3, as DNA: TGTGCCATCAGCCAGGGCGTCAGGGCCTATGGCTACACCTTC.

Many counts were recorded for this clonotype. The CDR3 DNA reads as TGTGCCAGCAGCTCAGGTCAGGGTAGTCGGGAGACCCAGTACTTC. It is translated as CASSSGQGSRETQYF. This chain joins TRBV11-1 and TRBJ2-5; the D gene is possibly TRBD1 (5 bases). This CDR3 is built from 15 residues. Trimming took off 4 bases at V and 5 bases at J, with 17 bases between the two ends. Germline loops: CDR1 SGHAT, CDR2 FQDESV (reference sequence).

This clonotype was picked up many times. The V call is TRBV20-1, the J call TRBJ2-7; D may match TRBD1 or TRBD2 (5 bases each). The CDR3 is made up of 11 amino acids. The V and J ends lost 6 bases and 4 bases respectively, with 10 bases between them. Germline V CDR1 and CDR2: DFQATT, SNEGSKA (reference sequence). CDR3 residues: CSAEGSYEQYF. The CDR3 DNA is TGCAGTGCCGAGGGGTCTTACGAGCAGTACTTC.

This clonotype has only a few counts. The gene calls are TRBV4-1 and TRBJ1-1; D is ambiguous. The CDR3 has 18 amino acids. Germline CDR1 reads MGHRA; CDR2 reads YSYEKL. The ends were cut back, 5 bases at V and 1 base at J, with 23 bases in the middle. In DNA, the CDR3 is TGCGCCAGCAGCTCCGAGGGAGGGAGAATAACGGGGAACACTGAAGCTTTCTTT. Translation gives CASSSEGGRITGNTEAFF.

This clonotype showed up many times. This chain connects TRBV5-5 to TRBJ2-7; 8 nucleotides line up with TRBD2. Trimming took 4 bases from V and 4 from J; bases not matched to a gene: 7. In germline, CDR1 is SGHKS, CDR2 YYEKEE (reference sequence). The length of the CDR3 is 14 residues. In nucleotides, the CDR3 is TGTGCCAGCAGCCGGGCGAGCGGGAGTTACGAGCAGTACTTC. Its translation is CASSRASGSYEQYF.

This clonotype appeared many times. This chain uses TRBV7-2 with TRBJ2-2, with D perhaps matching TRBD2 (6 bases). Germline loops: CDR1 SGHTA, CDR2 FQGNSA. The CDR3 runs to 14 residues. Trimming took off 5 bases at V and 5 bases at J, with 12 bases between the two ends. The chain's CDR3 is CASSPLGGTGELFF. DNA of the CDR3: TGTGCCAGCAGCCCCCTCGGGGGAACCGGGGAGCTGTTTTTT.

V and J are TRBV9 and TRBJ1-6; weak D call: TRBD1 (6 bases). Trimming removed 0 bases at V and 7 bases at J, with 11 bases between. The germline CDR1 and CDR2 sequences are SGDLS and YYNGEE. The CDR3 loop spans 15 amino acids. The CDR3 nucleotides are TGTGCCAGCAGCGTAGGTGGGGGCGGAAATTCACCCCTCCACTTT. This translates into CASSVGGGGNSPLHF.

Ten or more counts support this clonotype. The rearrangement joins TRBV4-1 to TRBJ1-1, with D possibly matching TRBD1 (6 bases). Trimming removed 4 bases from V and 6 bases from J, with 33 bases in between. CDR3 length equals 20 residues. Germline CDR1 MGHRA, CDR2 YSYEKL. The CDR3 spells CASSPGAGFRGVFAVSEAFF. As DNA, the CDR3 is TGCGCCAGCAGCCCAGGGGCCGGGTTTAGGGGAGTCTTCGCCGTCTCTGAAGCTTTCTTT.